This TCR beta chain comes out of a study of cytomegalovirus exposure and HLA in healthy donors. The study's findings and limits: Among the CMV-associated chains, three were confirmed in vitro as specific for CMV antigens.

Trimming took 2 bases from V and 2 from J; bases not matched to a gene: 5. The germline V gene has CDR1 LNHDA and CDR2 SQIVND (reference sequence). The CDR3 totals 15 residues. The primer mix had 60 Vbeta and 13 Jbeta primers. The data were produced by immunoSEQ multiplex PCR, yet TCRdb's version contains in-frame clones alone and is incomplete. The table lists tens of thousands of clones, over 60% of them singletons. The donors, nominally healthy at sampling, likely had unrecorded immune exposures. For this clone: The antigen remains undetermined.

Sequencing was done on a sample of PBMCs. The receptor's source is a man aged 50-59 years in good health and CMV-seropositive. The chain recombines TRBV19 with TRBJ1-1; TRBD1 aligns across 7 bases. In DNA form, the CDR3 reads TGTGCCAGTAGTATAACCGGGACAGCTAACACTGAAGCTTTCTTT. This translates into CASSITGTANTEAFF.